What follows describes a single TCR beta chain. Its matching antigen is unknown. This record belongs to a study of blood T cells in healthy people across ages. Total RNA, at least 6 micrograms per sample, was extracted from PBMCs. Alongside a J-beta primer mix, a sample-barcoded 5' primer served in a second PCR lasting about 7 to 12 cycles. TCRdb passed the 5' RACE reads through MiXCR, listing each CDR3 protein once. This sample has hundreds of thousands of distinct CDR3 sequences, with about 26% found just once. The germline V gene encodes CDR1 MNHEY and CDR2 SVGAGI. V was trimmed by 0 bases and J by 4 bases, leaving 12 bases between them. This CDR3 region has 15 residues. Study-wide points: Whereas aged donors had fewer naive CD4+ cells, long-lived donors had more of them and higher diversity.

The same specimen was also included in a second study, on T cells of mothers and their children.

The TCR sequence derives from a boy younger than 18 in good health. Sequencing was carried out using blood. J is TRBJ1-2 and V is TRBV6-5; no reliable D call. For the CDR3, the DNA is TGTGCCAGCAGTTACTCGGCAGCGGGAGGCTATGGCTACACCTTC. Translating gives CASSYSAAGGYGYTF.